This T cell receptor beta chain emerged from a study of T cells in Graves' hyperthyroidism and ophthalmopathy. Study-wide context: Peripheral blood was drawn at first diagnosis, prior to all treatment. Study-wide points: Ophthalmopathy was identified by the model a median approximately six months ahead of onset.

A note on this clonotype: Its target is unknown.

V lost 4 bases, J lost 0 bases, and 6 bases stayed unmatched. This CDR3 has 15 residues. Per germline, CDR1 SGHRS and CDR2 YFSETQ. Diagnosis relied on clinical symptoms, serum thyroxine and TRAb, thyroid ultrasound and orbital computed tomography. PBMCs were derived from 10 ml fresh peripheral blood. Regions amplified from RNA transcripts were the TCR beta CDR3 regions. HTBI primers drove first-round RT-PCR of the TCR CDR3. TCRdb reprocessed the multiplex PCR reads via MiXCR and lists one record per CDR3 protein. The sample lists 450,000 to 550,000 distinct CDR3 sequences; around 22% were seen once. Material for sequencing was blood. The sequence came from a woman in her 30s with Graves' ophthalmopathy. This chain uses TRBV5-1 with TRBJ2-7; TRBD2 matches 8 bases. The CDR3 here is CASSPSSGSSYEQYF. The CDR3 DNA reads TGCGCCAGCAGCCCATCGAGCGGGAGCTCCTACGAGCAGTACTTC. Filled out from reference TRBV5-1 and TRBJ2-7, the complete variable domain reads KAGVTQTPRYLIKTRGQQVTLSCSPISGHRSVSWYQQTPGQGLQFLFEYFSETQRNKGNFPGRFSGRQFSNSRSEMNVSTLELGDSALYLCASSPSSGSSYEQYFGPGTRLTVT.